This T cell receptor beta chain was sequenced for a study of identical twins. General study results and limits: Within beta out-of-frame sequences, the excess sharing observed between twins was weaker.

There are many counts of this clonotype. As yet, its antigen is unknown. The CDR3 spans 15 residues. Germline V CDR1 and CDR2: SEHNR, FQNEAQ (reference sequence). The V and J ends lost 5 bases and 4 bases, in that order; junction bases with no gene match: 8. TCRdb analysed the 5' RACE reads with MiXCR anew, one entry per CDR3 protein. The sample yields 350,000 or so distinct CDR3 sequences, 9% to 15% seen once. Donors were all healthy Caucasians. These data were likewise used in another study, on yellow fever vaccine responses in identical twins.

Sequenced input: CD8+ T cells sorted from blood. The genes are TRBV7-9 and TRBJ2-1; 7 bases are a match to TRBD1. This receptor was obtained from a woman between 18 and 29 years old in good health. The CDR3 nucleotides are TGTGCCAGCAGCCCGACAGGGAGTCCTTACAATGAGCAGTTCTTC. The encoded protein is CASSPTGSPYNEQFF.